Listed below are T cell receptor beta chains from one sample, sequenced in a study of siplizumab effects on memory and regulatory T cells. Profiling relied on immunoSEQ multiplex PCR, and the TCRdb table lists in-frame clones only, not all of them. The sample lists approximately 100,000 clones, 90% to 95% occurring once. The sequencing input was non-Treg CD4+ T cells sorted from blood. All receptors come from a human donor in good health. Both conserved end residues are part of each CDR3. Fields, in order: D gene, J gene, clone size, V gene, CDR3 DNA, CDR3 protein. D genes are given only for firm matches. Clone size is stated in some rows and not others, as once, few, many or a class when expanded.

NA	TRBJ2-7	NA	TRBV6-1	TGTGCCAGCAGTGAAGCGGGGGGCCCCTACGAGCAGTACTTC	CASSEAGGPYEQYF
NA	TRBJ2-5	NA	TRBV5-1	TGCGCCAGCGCCTTCGGGAGTCTGGAGACCCAGTACTTC	CASAFGSLETQYF
NA	TRBJ1-2	once	TRBV28	TGTGCCAGCAATCTTCTCCAGGGAGGTAACTATGGCTACACCTTC	CASNLLQGGNYGYTF
TRBD1	TRBJ1-1	NA	TRBV28	TGTGCCAGCAGTGAACCGGGACAGGTCACTGAAGCTTTCTTT	CASSEPGQVTEAFF
NA	TRBJ2-3	once	TRBV7-6	TGTGCCAGCAGCTTCGGGGCAGGGGCAGATACGCAGTATTTT	CASSFGAGADTQYF
NA	TRBJ2-5	NA	TRBV28	TGTGCCAGCAGTTCTACCTTCAGGGGCCAAGAGACCCAGTACTTC	CASSSTFRGQETQYF
NA	TRBJ1-5	NA	TRBV28	TGTGCCAGCAGCATAGGCCGGAGATATAGCAATCAGCCCCAGCATTTT	CASSIGRRYSNQPQHF
NA	TRBJ1-2	NA	TRBV7-8	TGTGCCAGCAGCTTAGTTCGCGGGGGGAATGGCTACACCTTC	CASSLVRGGNGYTF
NA	TRBJ2-7	NA	TRBV6-5	TGTGCCAGCAGTATCCGGACAGCGTACGAGCAGTACTTC	CASSIRTAYEQYF
TRBD2	TRBJ2-3	NA	TRBV7-9	TGTGCCAGCAGCACCTTAGCGGGAGACCCTTCTGGCACAGATACGCAGTATTTT	CASSTLAGDPSGTDTQYF
NA	TRBJ2-5	NA	TRBV6-5	TGTGCCAGCAAGAGGGGCTTGGAGACCCAGTACTTC	CASKRGLETQYF
NA	TRBJ1-1	once	TRBV5-1	TGCGCCAGCAGCTTCGACATCGGGGGCGTTGAAGCTTTCTTT	CASSFDIGGVEAFF
TRBD2	TRBJ2-7	NA	TRBV29-1	TGCAGCGCGAGCGGGAGGGCCGTCGAGCAGTACTTC	CSASGRAVEQYF
NA	TRBJ2-1	NA	TRBV11-1	TGTGCCAGCAGCTTAGATTCGGCGGGAATAACTAACAATGAGCAGTTCTTC	CASSLDSAGITNNEQFF
TRBD2	TRBJ2-1	NA	TRBV5-4	TGTGCCAGCAGCCCGGTAGCGGGAGTCAGGTACAATGAGCAGTTCTTC	CASSPVAGVRYNEQFF
NA	TRBJ1-6	NA	TRBV25-1	TGTGCCAGCCAACGAGAGGGGAACTATAATTCACCCCTCCACTTT	CASQREGNYNSPLHF
NA	TRBJ2-7	NA	TRBV19	TGTGCCAGTAGTATAGAGTATATGGGACTGAACTACGAGCAGTACTTC	CASSIEYMGLNYEQYF
TRBD2	TRBJ2-3	NA	TRBV11-3	TGTGCCAGCAGCCACACTAGCGGGAGGTTAACAGATACGCAGTATTTT	CASSHTSGRLTDTQYF
NA	TRBJ1-1	few	TRBV18	TGTGCCAGCTCATCGCTGGAGGTCGGCGCGGCTTTCTTT	CASSSLEVGAAFF
NA	TRBJ1-5	NA	TRBV9	TGTGCCAGCAGTTCTTCCGGTTCCAATCAGCCCCAGCATTTT	CASSSSGSNQPQHF
TRBD2	TRBJ2-7	NA	TRBV28	TGTGCCAGCCTAGACTCCTCTAGCGGCTCTACCTATGAGCAGTACTTC	CASLDSSSGSTYEQYF
NA	TRBJ1-3	NA	TRBV6-1	TGTGCCAGCAGCCCCAGCCAGGTGGAATTGGCCTCCATATATTTT	CASSPSQVELASIYF
NA	TRBJ2-7	NA	TRBV5-6	TGTGCCAGCAGGTCAGGGTACGGGTATGACGAGCAGTACTTC	CASRSGYGYDEQYF
NA	TRBJ2-2	NA	TRBV4-1	TGCGCCAGCAGCCAACCCCTAGCGAACACCGGGGAGCTGTTTTTT	CASSQPLANTGELFF
TRBD2	TRBJ2-7	NA	TRBV5-1	TGCGCCAGCAGCTGGGGGGACAATGTAAGCGGGAGACTGGGGTCGGGTTACGAGCAGTACTTC	CASSWGDNVSGRLGSGYEQYF
TRBD1	TRBJ2-7	NA	TRBV5-6	TGTGCCAGCAGCTCGGGACAGGGCTTTCCCCAAACCAGAAGATACGAGCAGTACTTC	CASSSGQGFPQTRRYEQYF
NA	TRBJ1-4	NA	TRBV7-9	TGTGCCAGCAGCTTAGGTACCGGAGTAGGAGAAAAACTGTTTTTT	CASSLGTGVGEKLFF
NA	TRBJ1-1	NA	TRBV18	TGTGCCAGCTCACGTACGGGGGGCACTGAAGCTTTCTTT	CASSRTGGTEAFF
TRBD1	TRBJ1-2	NA	TRBV7-9	TGTGCCAGCAGCTTAGCTGACAGGGTCTGGAGCTACACCTTC	CASSLADRVWSYTF
TRBD2	TRBJ2-5	NA	TRBV30	TGTGCCTGGAGTGTACGTTTTAGCGGGCTCCAAGAGACCCAGTACTTC	CAWSVRFSGLQETQYF
NA	TRBJ2-7	NA	TRBV6-6	TGTGCCAGCAGTTACACCTCACGGGGGAAGTACGAGCAGTACTTC	CASSYTSRGKYEQYF
TRBD1	TRBJ1-1	NA	TRBV7-9	TGTGCCAGCAGCCCAGGACAGGGTACTGAAGCTTTCTTT	CASSPGQGTEAFF
NA	TRBJ1-3	NA	TRBV7-3	TGTGCCAGCAGCTTGCAGCCCTCTGGAAACACCATATATTTT	CASSLQPSGNTIYF
NA	TRBJ2-1	NA	TRBV12-5	TGTGCTAGTGGTTTCTCGACCTCTAGCGTAAGCTCCTACAATGAGCAGTTCTTC	CASGFSTSSVSSYNEQFF
TRBD2	TRBJ2-1	NA	TRBV7-7	TGTGCCAGCAAGGCTAGCGGGGACAATGAGCAGTTCTTC	CASKASGDNEQFF
TRBD2	TRBJ2-2	NA	TRBV30	TGTGCCTGGAGTGTATTAGCGGGAGGCACCGGGGAGCTGTTTTTT	CAWSVLAGGTGELFF
TRBD2	TRBJ2-1	NA	TRBV7-2	TGTGCCAGCAGCTTAGTAGGGACTAGCGGGACTGATGAGCAGTTCTTC	CASSLVGTSGTDEQFF